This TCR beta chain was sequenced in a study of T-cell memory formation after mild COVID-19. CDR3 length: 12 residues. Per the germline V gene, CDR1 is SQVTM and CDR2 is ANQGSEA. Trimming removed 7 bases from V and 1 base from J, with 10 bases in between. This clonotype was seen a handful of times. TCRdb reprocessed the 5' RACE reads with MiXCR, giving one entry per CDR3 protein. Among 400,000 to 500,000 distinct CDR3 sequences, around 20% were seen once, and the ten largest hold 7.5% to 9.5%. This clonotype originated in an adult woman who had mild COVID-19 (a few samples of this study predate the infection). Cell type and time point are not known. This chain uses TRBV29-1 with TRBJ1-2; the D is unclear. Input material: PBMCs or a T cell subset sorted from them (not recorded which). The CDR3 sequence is CSAHRGNYGYTF. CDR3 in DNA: TGCAGCGCTCATCGGGGTAACTATGGCTACACCTTC.